The entry below describes one TCR beta chain. Its antigen is currently unknown. This could be a read error, since a much larger clone is one nucleotide away. This entry belongs to a study of T cell repertoires in cytomegalovirus infection. Study details: Public TCR beta signatures marked donors with CMV infection and the matching HLA.

Overall study results and limits: Cumulative public TCR beta family frequency identified carriers of CMV plus the relevant HLA. HLA-C-restricted, CMV-specific TCR beta clonotypes were dominant ex vivo.

TCRdb reprocessed the reads with MiXCR, giving one entry per CDR3 protein. The repertoire holds just under 550,000 distinct CDR3 sequences, with about 26% as singletons. Germline-derived CDR1 and CDR2 are SGHTA and FQGNSA. There are 16 residues in the CDR3. The TCR comes from a human donor in good health (CMV status not recorded). Some clones in this sample may be carry-over from other donors' samples. J is TRBJ2-4 and V is TRBV7-2, with D possibly being TRBD1 or TRBD2 (7 bases each). Sequencing was carried out using PBMCs. The CDR3 is CASSLYGEGAKNVQYF. The CDR3 DNA reads TGTGCCAGCAGCTTATATGGGGAGGGGGCCAAAAACGTTCAGTACTTC.